The rows below give T cell receptor beta chains drawn from one sample of a study of blood T cell repertoires in COVID-19. Clones were sequenced by immunoSEQ multiplex PCR, and TCRdb holds only the in-frame ones, with some missing. The sample consists of over 45,000 clones, around nine tenths of them appearing once. Sequenced: peripheral blood. The source is a man aged 65 to 79 with acute or convalescent COVID-19. Each CDR3 is given with its conserved first and last residue. Each record gives: V gene, clone size, D gene, J gene, CDR3 protein, CDR3 DNA. D genes are given only for firm matches. Clone size is stated in some rows and not others, as once, few, many or a class when expanded.

TRBV9	NA	TRBD2	TRBJ2-1	CASSGDYPYNEQFF	TGTGCCAGCTCGGGGGACTACCCTTACAATGAGCAGTTCTTC
TRBV30	once	NA	TRBJ1-5	CAWSVRYGGVGSNQPQHF	TGTGCCTGGAGTGTACGTTACGGCGGCGTAGGTAGCAATCAGCCCCAGCATTTT
TRBV30	NA	NA	TRBJ1-1	CAWSSSGTEAFF	TGTGCCTGGAGTTCTTCGGGGACTGAAGCTTTCTTT
TRBV3-1/TRBV3-2	NA	TRBD1	TRBJ2-5	CASSQGTGSQETQYF	TGTGCCAGCAGCCAAGGGACAGGGTCCCAAGAGACCCAGTACTTC
TRBV6-6	once	NA	TRBJ1-1	CASSYTTGYNTEAFF	TGTGCCAGCAGTTATACAACAGGGTACAACACTGAAGCTTTCTTT
TRBV27	NA	NA	TRBJ1-2	CASSLSSTGLYGYTF	TGTGCCAGCAGTTTATCCTCGACAGGACTCTATGGCTACACCTTC
TRBV4-3	NA	NA	TRBJ1-3	CASSQGLSGNTIYF	TGCGCCAGCAGCCAAGGGCTTTCTGGAAACACCATATATTTT
TRBV28	NA	NA	TRBJ1-4	CASSSWDKTTNEKLFF	TGTGCCAGCAGTTCTTGGGACAAAACAACTAATGAAAAACTGTTTTTT
TRBV5-1	NA	NA	TRBJ1-1	CASSLGATRGTEAFF	TGCGCCAGCAGCTTGGGGGCCACCCGTGGAACTGAAGCTTTCTTT
TRBV28	NA	TRBD1	TRBJ1-1	CASSLWGQGHTEAFF	TGTGCCAGCAGTTTATGGGGACAGGGGCACACTGAAGCTTTCTTT
TRBV9	NA	NA	TRBJ2-5	CASSFRPVPGETQYF	TGTGCCAGCAGCTTCCGACCGGTACCGGGGGAGACCCAGTACTTC
TRBV6-2/TRBV6-3	few	NA	TRBJ1-4	CASSYRQLINEKLFF	TGTGCCAGCAGTTACCGACAGTTGATTAATGAAAAACTGTTTTTT
TRBV19	NA	NA	TRBJ1-6	CASSDAAPLHF	TGTGCCAGTAGCGACGCGGCACCCCTCCACTTT
TRBV7-2	NA	NA	TRBJ1-5	CASSGPGRGSNQPQHF	TGTGCCAGCAGCGGTCCAGGGCGGGGTAGCAATCAGCCCCAGCATTTT
TRBV11-2	NA	NA	TRBJ1-6	CASSLGNTYSPLHF	TGTGCCAGCAGCTTAGGTAACACCTATTCACCCCTCCACTTT
TRBV9	NA	NA	TRBJ1-5	CASSVDTGPNQPQHF	TGTGCCAGCAGCGTAGACACAGGGCCTAATCAGCCCCAGCATTTT